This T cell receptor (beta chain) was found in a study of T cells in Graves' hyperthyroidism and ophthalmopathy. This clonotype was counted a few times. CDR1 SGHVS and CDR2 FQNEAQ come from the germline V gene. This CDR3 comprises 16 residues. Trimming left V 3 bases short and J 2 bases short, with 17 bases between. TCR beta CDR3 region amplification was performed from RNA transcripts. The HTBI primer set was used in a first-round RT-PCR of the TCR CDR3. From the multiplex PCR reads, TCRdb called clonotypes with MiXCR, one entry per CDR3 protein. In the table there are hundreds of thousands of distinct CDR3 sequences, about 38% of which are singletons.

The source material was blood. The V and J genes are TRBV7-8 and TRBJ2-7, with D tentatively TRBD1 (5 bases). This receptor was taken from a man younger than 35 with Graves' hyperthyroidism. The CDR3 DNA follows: TGTGCCAGCAGCTTCCGACCGGAGACAGCTCCCTACGAGCAGTACTTC. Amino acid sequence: CASSFRPETAPYEQYF. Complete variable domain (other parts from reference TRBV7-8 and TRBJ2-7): GAGVSQSPRYKVAKRGQDVALRCDPISGHVSLFWYQQALGQGPEFLTYFQNEAQLDKSGLPSDRFFAERPEGSVSTLKIQRTQQEDSAVYLCASSFRPETAPYEQYFGPGTRLTVT.